A single sample is the source of the 12 T cell receptor beta chains below, sequenced in a study of CD8 T cells in ankylosing spondylitis (dated by TCRdb to about 2017). Library prep was done by 5' RACE. Sequencing instrument: Illumina HiSeq 2500. The public reads were reanalyzed by TCRdb: fastp trimming at Q25, MiXCR alignment, in-frame beta chains only. Each entry is one CDR3 protein sequence, shown with its most common DNA and genes. For this sample the table gives under 250,000 distinct CDR3 sequences, of which roughly 24% were detected only once. The leading ten clones occupy about 7% of the sample. The sequencing sample was made of blood, either unsorted or a sorted T cell fraction (not recorded which). These receptors were collected from a male donor with ankylosing spondylitis or in good health (not recorded which).

This clonotype was detected ten times or more. The V and J genes are TRBV20-1 and TRBJ1-2; D possibly corresponds to TRBD1 (5 bases). V lost 0 bases, J lost 6 bases, and 11 bases lay in between. The CDR3 has 13 amino acids. Germline V lookup: CDR1 DFQATT, CDR2 SNEGSKA (reference sequence). The CDR3 region has the DNA TGCAGTGCTAGAGATCAACGGGGGAATGGCTACACCTTC. Protein: CSARDQRGNGYTF.

This clonotype was recorded a few times. The chain combines TRBV7-2 with TRBJ2-3, with D possibly called TRBD1 or TRBD2 (6 bases each). The V end was cut by 4 bases, the J end by 1 base, with 12 bases between. This CDR3 is built from 15 residues. Germline V gene lookup returns CDR1 SGHTA and CDR2 FQGNSA. The CDR3 coding sequence is TGTGCCAGCAGCTCCGATGGGGGGCGCACAGATACGCAGTATTTT. Its protein is CASSSDGGRTDTQYF.

This clonotype showed up many times. The chain links TRBV4-2 to TRBJ2-5; D is perhaps TRBD1 (6 bases). The V gene lost 4 bases and the J gene lost 0 bases, with 27 bases spanning the gap. Germline lookup yields CDR1 LGHNA and CDR2 YNFKEQ. This CDR3 is 20 amino acids long. The CDR3 region is CASSPFKGTGQPGNQETQYF. DNA for the CDR3: TGTGCCAGCAGCCCATTCAAGGGAACAGGGCAACCGGGCAACCAAGAGACCCAGTACTTC.

This clonotype was seen repeatedly, ten times or more. J is TRBJ2-7 and V is TRBV4-1; 10 bases map to TRBD2. Germline V gene lookup returns CDR1 MGHRA and CDR2 YSYEKL. The CDR3 is 15 amino acids. The J segment lost 4 bases and the V segment lost 1 base, leaving 4 bases of the junction unmatched. Here the CDR3 DNA reads TGCGCCAGCAGCCAAGGTGGGACTAGCGTTTACGAGCAGTACTTC. It is translated as CASSQGGTSVYEQYF.

This clonotype appeared many times. One end of the junction varies from germline; a read error may be responsible. V and J are TRBV12-3 or TRBV12-4 and TRBJ1-5; the match to TRBD1 covers 9 bases. The CDR3 length is 14 residues. CDR3 DNA: TGTGCCAGCACCCACGGGACAGGGTTTACCCCTTCGGATTTT. Amino acids: CASTHGTGFTPSDF.

At least ten counts were recorded for this clonotype. The rearrangement uses TRBV18 and TRBJ2-3; 7 bases line up with TRBD1. Germline trimming cut 3 bases from V and 0 bases from J; bases unmatched to any gene: 6. The CDR3 runs to 16 residues. CDR1 is KGHSH, CDR2 LQKENI, per germline. The CDR3 here is CASSPQGGSSTDTQYF. CDR3 coding DNA: TGTGCCAGCTCACCCCAAGGGGGCTCGAGCACAGATACGCAGTATTTT.

The sample holds many counts of this clonotype. The chain joins TRBV5-1 to TRBJ2-4, with a weak D call TRBD2 (5 bases). The germline CDR1 and CDR2 sequences are SGHRS and YFSETQ. With 0 bases removed from V and 7 bases from J, the gap between germline ends came to 17 bases. The CDR3 totals 16 residues. The CDR3 DNA is TGCGCCAGCAGCTTGGGAGGGCAGCCGCCCGCCAACATTCAGTACTTC. It specifies CASSLGGQPPANIQYF.

This clonotype has only a few counts. The genes are TRBV20-1 and TRBJ2-5; D tentatively reads TRBD1 or TRBD2 (6 bases each). Germline CDR1 DFQATT, CDR2 SNEGSKA (reference sequence). The CDR3 length is 15 residues. With 4 bases removed from V and 1 base from J, the gap between germline ends came to 16 bases. CDR3 sequence reads: CSAIIVGGFQETQYF. DNA for the CDR3: TGCAGTGCTATCATCGTCGGGGGCTTCCAAGAGACCCAGTACTTC.

The table lists this clonotype with many counts. The chain employs TRBV10-3 and TRBJ2-3, with unresolved D. Germline loops: CDR1 ENHRY, CDR2 SYGVKD. With 6 bases removed from V and 0 bases from J, the gap between germline ends came to 10 bases. CDR3 length: 14 amino acids. In nucleotides, the CDR3 is TGTGCCATCAGAAGAGCGAGTAGCACAGATACGCAGTATTTT. Protein sequence: CAIRRASSTDTQYF.

This sequence joins TRBV4-2 and TRBJ2-1, with 8 bases identical to TRBD2. Germline CDR1 is LGHNA and CDR2 is YNFKEQ. CDR3 length equals 16 residues. After removal of 0 bases from V and 1 base from J, the junction contained 2 bases not matched to a gene. CDR3 amino acids: CASSQDREGSYNEQFF. In nucleotides, the CDR3 is TGTGCCAGCAGCCAAGATCGGGAGGGGTCCTACAATGAGCAGTTCTTC.

This clonotype was counted ten times or more. The chain links TRBV9 to TRBJ2-6; a possible D gene is TRBD1 (6 bases). From germline, CDR1 is SGDLS and CDR2 YYNGEE. Trimming left V 2 bases short and J 0 bases short, with 12 bases between. The CDR3 is 17 amino acids. The CDR3, as DNA: TGTGCCAGCAGCGTGACAGGCGCAACCTCTGGGGCCAACGTCCTGACTTTC. Translated, it gives CASSVTGATSGANVLTF.

In this sample, this clonotype turned up many times. J is TRBJ2-3 and V is TRBV7-2, with 10 bases lining up with TRBD2. Losses at the gene ends were 6 bases for V and 3 bases for J; bases not matched to a gene: 6. The germline gives CDR1 SGHTA, CDR2 FQGNSA. This CDR3 region has 15 residues. The CDR3 sequence is CASRPTSGKTDTQYF. The CDR3 DNA reads as TGTGCCAGCAGACCTACTAGCGGGAAAACAGATACGCAGTATTTT.